Reported below is one T cell receptor beta chain. No antigen is known for it. The data belong to a study of blood T cells in healthy people across ages. Using a J-beta primer mix together with a sample-barcoded 5' primer, a second PCR was run for 7 to 11 cycles. MiXCR, run by TCRdb on the 5' RACE reads, gives a single entry per CDR3 protein. The sample lists 920,000 or so distinct CDR3 sequences, 45% seen once, with 18% in the top ten. The V gene lost 8 bases and the J gene lost 4 bases, with 18 bases spanning the gap. The CDR3 covers 15 residues. Germline V lookup: CDR1 LNHNV, CDR2 YYDKDF (reference sequence). The people who gave samples were healthy Caucasians from Russia, aged roughly 6 to 95. Study observations and caveats: As age increased, TCR beta diversity per million T cells fell in a roughly linear fashion. Any conclusive comparison of naive versus antigen-experienced cells was prevented by using unsorted PBMCs. It was not known whether donors were CMV positive (a possible confounder of expanded clonotype changes).

The sample comprised blood. The J gene is TRBJ2-1, the V gene TRBV15; tentatively, D is TRBD2 (6 bases). The sequence was collected from a woman aged 55-70 years in good health. CDR3 amino acids: CATGRAGILYNEQFF. The CDR3 DNA reads as TGTGCCACCGGTCGAGCGGGCATCCTATACAATGAGCAGTTCTTC.